This T cell receptor (beta chain) was recorded in a study of T cells in Graves' hyperthyroidism and ophthalmopathy. Study-wide context: Staff took peripheral blood when the initial diagnosis was made, before any treatment began.

From RNA transcripts, TCR beta CDR3 regions were amplified. An initial round of RT-PCR targeting the TCR CDR3 relied on the HTBI primer set. MiXCR, run by TCRdb on the multiplex PCR reads, gives a single entry per CDR3 protein. This sample has about 180,000 distinct CDR3 sequences, with approximately 17% found just once. Patients between 18 and 65 years old had hyperthyroidism, newly diagnosed and lasting under 2 months. Reasons for excluding patients were uncontrolled infection, other autoimmune disease, pregnancy or lactation. V lost 4 bases and J lost 3; bases outside the gene matches: 9. Germline assignment: CDR1 SGHTA and CDR2 FQGNSA. This CDR3 is 15 amino acids long.

Input material: blood. This chain links TRBV7-2 with TRBJ2-7; 7 bases fit TRBD1. The clonotype originates from a woman aged 50 to 60 with Graves' hyperthyroidism. The CDR3 loop reads CASSSRGQSFYEQYF. The CDR3 bases are TGTGCCAGCAGCTCCCGGGGACAGTCATTCTACGAGCAGTACTTC. The full variable domain, its missing parts supplied by reference TRBV7-2 and TRBJ2-7, is GAGVSQSPSNKVTEKGKDVELRCDPISGHTALYWYRQSLGQGLEFLIYFQGNSAPDKSGLPSDRFSAERTGGSVSTLTIQRTQQEDSAVYLCASSSRGQSFYEQYFGPGTRLTVT.